This T cell receptor beta chain derives from a study of cytomegalovirus exposure and HLA in healthy donors (dated by TCRdb to between 2016 and 2019). A note on the overall study: According to an earlier analysis of a few hundred of the donors, some 180 million T cells yielded 90 million to 130 million unique TCR beta sequences and about 300 Gb of sequence data. Approximately 310 gigabases of sequencing data and tens of millions of unique TCR sequences were included in an early release covering 550 to 650 HLA-typed donors. Among the approximately 420 genotyped donors, around 81% belonged to the genetic ancestry cluster associated with self-reported Caucasian donors. The aim of the study was to test whether cataloging public T cell receptors could identify signatures of past pathogen exposure. The study used immunosequencing to profile the T cell repertoires of more than 650 subjects and linked those repertoires to cytomegalovirus serostatus. Along with the approximately 650-subject first cohort, a separate validation cohort of roughly 110 different subjects was used. The study combined high-throughput TCR immunosequencing, statistical association of individual TCRs with disease status, and machine learning to predict cytomegalovirus infection status. To study patterns of TCR occurrence, a later analysis re-analyzed previously published TCR beta repertoires from 550 to 800 donors and added high-resolution HLA genotyping. In the later analysis, no new phenotypic data were used to find candidate immune exposures; instead, reliance was placed on TCR beta sequences and their occurrence across donors. An earlier analysis of a few hundred of the donors applied high-throughput TCR beta sequencing to assess whether each TCR beta V gene segment acted as functional or pseudogenic. Donor age, sex, ethnicity and CMV serostatus were compiled together with the repertoire data. Genome-wide SNP genotypes for about 55% of the 666 donors were used in a later genetic analysis, which treated that subset as a discovery cohort. Every discovery cohort repertoire had been produced on one sequencing platform. Class I and class II HLA loci were covered by the typing at four-digit resolution. Typing coverage differed by locus: A, B, C, DRB1 and DQB1 were typed in about 629-640 donors, DQA1 in approximately 520, DPA1 in 600 to 610, and DPB1 in around 440. Five DR-DQ haplotypes were treated as single units for association and clustering because of strong linkage in the cohort. Among roughly 370 genotyped donors of the cohort, an average of around 240,000 unique TCR beta nucleotide sequences were sequenced per donor, roughly 20% of them non-productive.

This clone was seen a single time. Its recognized antigen is unknown. Base-call qualities are not available, and no considerably larger clone is one nucleotide away. CDR1 is given as SQVTM and CDR2 as ANQGSEA, both from the germline V gene. The CDR3 starts with the cysteine, ends with the phenylalanine, and has 13 residues. Only CDR3 DNA is held: 39 bases, read in frame from base 1. V is clipped by 6 bases and J by 4 bases, and the sequence between their germline boundaries is 15 bases long. The library was built by means of the immunoSEQ multiplex PCR assay. For the multiplex PCR, a mixture combining 60 forward primers for TCR Vbeta segments and 13 reverse primers for TCR Jbeta segments was used. A multiplex PCR assay on genomic DNA amplified the CDR3 region of rearranged TCR beta genes. The Illumina HiSeq System was used to sequence the amplified TCR beta libraries as 87-base-pair reads. In the original analysis: In a later analysis, some 80 million unique TCR beta chains were counted across the approximately 640 repertoires, and roughly 11 million of these chains were shared by at least two donors. Raw reads were error-corrected and collapsed into unique sequences with a nearest-neighbor algorithm that merged closely related sequences to remove PCR and sequencing errors. To assign V, D and J gene segments, CDR3 sequences were aligned to IMGT reference sequences. For a sequence to be retained, a match of at least six nucleotides was required to both a V gene segment and a J gene segment. Rearrangements were called productive when the CDR3 lacked stop codons and stayed in frame with V and J; all others were non-productive. CDR3 was defined according to IMGT convention as the region running from the second conserved V-encoded cysteine to the conserved J-encoded phenylalanine. The earlier analysis of about 500 of the donors excluded sequences that lacked an unambiguous match to a single V gene segment. An earlier analysis of several hundred of the donors called V segments functional above 56.7% productive rearrangements and segregating when the between-donor standard deviation exceeded 5%. A statistical classification framework was developed to diagnose cytomegalovirus status using the catalog of TCR beta chain sequences. In a later analysis, V and J genes were assigned by comparing TCR nucleotide sequences against IMGT/GENE-DB human TR gene sequences. The TCRdist pipeline was used in a later analysis to assign CDR3 sequences and most-parsimonious VDJ recombination scenarios. In a later analysis, each TCR beta chain was defined by its CDR3 amino acid sequence together with its V-gene family, and reads lacking a unique V-gene family were excluded. To address suspected cross-contamination and a sequencing artifact, a later analysis removed around 600 highly shared, low-generation-probability nucleotide sequences. In a later analysis, a clonal expansion index was calculated for each public chain from normalized within-repertoire ranks of inferred template counts. A later analysis computed generation probabilities with a VDJ recombination model fitted to out-of-frame rearrangements, and checked the results against IGoR. A later analysis scored TCR-TCR, TCR-HLA and TCR-CMV co-occurrence with hypergeometric tests, applying a repertoire-size bias correction to TCR pairs. A later analysis estimated false discovery rates by permuting HLA or CMV assignments 20 times. A later analysis grouped co-occurring TCRs with DBSCAN, adding TCRdist sequence similarity when clustering within HLA-allele-positive subsets. Repertoires with fewer than 30,000 or more than 120,000 public chains, plus five repertoires with anomalous nucleotide sharing, were excluded from co-occurrence clustering. TCRdb retrieved this table from immuneACCESS and kept in-frame rearrangements only. Not all clones are present; in checked studies, unresolved V genes account for under half, and no reason is known for the remainder. The DNA was the basis for D and trimming; V, J and clone size are from that table. Here the sample has around 130,000 clones; about 85% occur a single time. Roughly 6.7% of the sample is in the top ten clones.

What the authors observed across the whole study: In this cohort, only TCR beta chains were sequenced, and detectable features were limited by the absence of alpha or paired-chain data. A later genetic analysis associated a missense DCLRE1C variant with V-gene and J-gene trimming of TCR beta chains, and an independent cohort replicated the association. Because HLA typing was missing for some donors at each locus, association tests included only the typed subset. In vitro tests confirmed that three of the cytomegalovirus-associated TCR beta chains recognize cytomegalovirus antigens. The study listed approximately 150 TCR beta chains as associated with cytomegalovirus. Linkage disequilibrium might explain the correlated functional status among segregating V segments, but an unknown experimental factor could not be ruled out. A further reported finding was that TCR beta sequences accurately predicted the HLA-A and HLA-B alleles for most subjects in the first cohort. According to a later analysis, TCR association rates differed among HLA loci, with DRB1 alleles showing the most associated TCRs and HLA-C alleles showing the fewest. Presence/absence analyses assumed roughly uniform sequencing depth across donors, an assumption that may not hold. The earlier analysis of nearly 600 of the donors excluded roughly 16 rarely observed V segments, including chromosome 9 orphons, because counts were too low. According to a later genetic analysis, donors in an Asian-associated ancestry cluster had fewer N-insertions in productive TCRs than the roughly 700-donor mean. In both the original and validation cohorts, the classifier was reported to diagnose cytomegalovirus status with high specificity and sensitivity. The 87-base-pair reads could not distinguish some IMGT-functional V segments, including TRBV6-2 and TRBV6-3, so those segments were excluded. When HLA alleles, especially DR and DQ, strongly co-occurred, attributing TCR associations to individual alleles was difficult. Most CMV-associated TCR beta chains appeared to be HLA-restricted in a later analysis, and the HLA associations seemed to be driven largely by CMV exposure. CMV serostatus was the only immune exposure information available for the cohort. The authors suggested that the approach could potentially be extended to other disease states and immunological phenotypes. An earlier analysis of 587 of the donors showed that most TCR beta V segments appeared in productive rearrangements either about 87% or about 30% of the time, which broadly matched IMGT annotations. Several of the top co-occurrence clusters appeared to be linked to parvovirus B19, influenza, CMV and Epstein-Barr virus, according to a later analysis. A later analysis associated 15,000 to 20,000 TCR beta sequences with specific HLA alleles at a false discovery rate of 0.05. Most TCR sequences were seen in very few donors, while some public TCRs were found in many individuals. A cluster of highly shared sequence variants was judged likely to be a technical artifact of the sequencing pipeline. In a later analysis, HLA-associated TCR beta chains were found to be more clonally expanded and to have lower generation probabilities than equally common non-associated chains.

In total, just over 650 healthy bone marrow donors made up the cohort. All cohort members were sampled while nominally healthy, although unrecorded immune exposures were likely present. The donor was CMV seropositive and belonged to the group of about 290 seropositive cohort members. A peripheral blood sample was collected from each donor, and TCR beta sequencing was performed on peripheral blood mononuclear cells. Genomic DNA was extracted from the blood cell samples with the Qiagen DNeasy Blood Extraction Kit. The sequence derives from a woman aged 25 to 39 in good health and CMV-seropositive. This chain joins TRBV29-1 to TRBJ2-5, and the D gene may be TRBD2, 6 bases matching. Sequenced sample: PBMCs. The CDR3 protein: CSVDKGGAETQYF. The DNA sequence follows: TGCAGCGTAGACAAAGGCGGGGCAGAGACCCAGTACTTC.